The source of this T cell receptor beta chain is a study of identical twins. Broader study findings: Abundant beta clonotypes from cord blood had fewer insertions, unlike memory repertoires, which showed none.

This clonotype has at least ten counts. Its cognate antigen is unknown. Each CDR3 protein gets one entry after TCRdb re-called the 5' RACE reads with MiXCR. The sample shows approximately 300,000 distinct CDR3 sequences, roughly 9.7% of them seen only once. These data were also filed under a second study, of yellow fever vaccine responses in identical twins.

Sequencing was performed on CD8+ T cells sorted from blood. The receptor was derived from a woman under 30 in good health.

The CDR3 DNA follows: TGTGCCAGCAGCTTAGCGGGATTCTCCTACAATGAGCAGTTCTTC. Amino acid sequence: CASSLAGFSYNEQFF. The rearrangement links TRBV7-9 to TRBJ2-1; D remains ambiguous. This CDR3 contains 15 residues. Germline V lookup: CDR1 SEHNR, CDR2 FQNEAQ (reference sequence). With 0 bases removed from V and 0 bases from J, the gap between germline ends came to 6 bases.